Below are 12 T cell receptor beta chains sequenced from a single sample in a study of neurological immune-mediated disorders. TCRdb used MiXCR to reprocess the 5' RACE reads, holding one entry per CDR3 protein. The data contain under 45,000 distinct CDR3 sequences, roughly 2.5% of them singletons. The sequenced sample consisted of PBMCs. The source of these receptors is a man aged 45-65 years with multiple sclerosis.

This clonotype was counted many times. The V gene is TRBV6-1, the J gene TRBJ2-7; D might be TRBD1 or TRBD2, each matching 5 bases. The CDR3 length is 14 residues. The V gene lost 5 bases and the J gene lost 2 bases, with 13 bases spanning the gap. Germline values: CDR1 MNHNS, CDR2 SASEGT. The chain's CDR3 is CASSSIQGAYEQYF. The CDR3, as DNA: TGTGCCAGCAGTAGCATTCAGGGAGCCTACGAGCAGTACTTC.

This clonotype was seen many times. For the CDR3, the DNA is TGTGCCAGCAGCGCGGGACTATCGTATGAGCAGTTCTTC. It yields the protein CASSAGLSYEQFF. This sequence joins TRBV7-7 and TRBJ2-1; 7 nucleotides match TRBD2. CDR1 is SSHAT and CDR2 is FNYEAQ in the germline V gene (reference sequence). Trimming took 5 bases from V and 8 from J; bases not matched to a gene: 6. This CDR3 region has 13 residues. Supplemented by reference TRBV7-7 and TRBJ2-1, the full variable domain reads GAGVSQSPRYKVTKRGQDVTLRCDPISSHATLYWYQQALGQGPEFLTYFNYEAQPDKSGLPSDRFSAERPEGSISTLTIQRTEQRDSAMYRCASSAGLSYEQFFGPGTRLTVL.

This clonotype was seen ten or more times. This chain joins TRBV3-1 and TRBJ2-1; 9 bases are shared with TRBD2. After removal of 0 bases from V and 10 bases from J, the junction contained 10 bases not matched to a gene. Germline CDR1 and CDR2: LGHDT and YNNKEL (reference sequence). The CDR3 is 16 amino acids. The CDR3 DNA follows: TGTGCCAGCAGCCAAGATCTCCCGCGGGGGGGCAAAGAGCAGTTCTTC. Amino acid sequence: CASSQDLPRGGKEQFF.

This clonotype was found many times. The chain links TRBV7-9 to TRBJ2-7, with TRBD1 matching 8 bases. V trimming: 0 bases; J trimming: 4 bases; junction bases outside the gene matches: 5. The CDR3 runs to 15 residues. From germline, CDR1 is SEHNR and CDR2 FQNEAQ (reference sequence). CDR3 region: CASSLAAGGPYEQYF. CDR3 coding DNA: TGTGCCAGCAGCTTAGCGGCAGGGGGCCCGTACGAGCAGTACTTC.

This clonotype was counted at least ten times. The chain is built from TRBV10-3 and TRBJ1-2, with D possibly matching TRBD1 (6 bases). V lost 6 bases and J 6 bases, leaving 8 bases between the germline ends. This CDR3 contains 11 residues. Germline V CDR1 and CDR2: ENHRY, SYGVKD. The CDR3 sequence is CAIRDSHGYTF. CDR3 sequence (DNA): TGTGCCATCAGGGACAGTCATGGCTACACCTTC.

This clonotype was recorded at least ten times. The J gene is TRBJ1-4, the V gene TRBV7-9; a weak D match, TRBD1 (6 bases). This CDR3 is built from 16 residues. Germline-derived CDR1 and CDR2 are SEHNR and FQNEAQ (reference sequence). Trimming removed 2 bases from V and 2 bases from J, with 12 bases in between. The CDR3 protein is CASSLYRADTNEKLFF. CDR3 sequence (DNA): TGTGCCAGCAGCTTATACAGGGCTGATACTAATGAAAAACTGTTTTTT. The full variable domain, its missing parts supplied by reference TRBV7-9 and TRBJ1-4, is DTGVSQNPRHKITKRGQNVTFRCDPISEHNRLYWYRQTLGQGPEFLTYFQNEAQLEKSRLLSDRFSAERPKGSFSTLEIQRTEQGDSAMYLCASSLYRADTNEKLFFGSGTQLSVL.

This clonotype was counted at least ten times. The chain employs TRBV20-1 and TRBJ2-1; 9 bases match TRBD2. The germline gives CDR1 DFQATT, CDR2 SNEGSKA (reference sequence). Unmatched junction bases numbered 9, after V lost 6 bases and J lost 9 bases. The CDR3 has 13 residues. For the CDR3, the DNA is TGCAGTGCCCCTAGCGGGGCATTTACTGAGCAGTTCTTC. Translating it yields CSAPSGAFTEQFF.

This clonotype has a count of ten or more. CDR3 sequence reads: CASSFRQGANRYEQYF. CDR3 in DNA: TGTGCCAGCAGCTTTCGACAGGGGGCAAATAGATACGAGCAGTACTTC. The chain uses TRBV7-8 and TRBJ2-7; TRBD1 matches 10 bases. V lost 3 bases, J lost 4 bases, and 9 bases stayed unmatched. CDR3 length equals 16 residues. Germline CDR1 is SGHVS and CDR2 is FQNEAQ.

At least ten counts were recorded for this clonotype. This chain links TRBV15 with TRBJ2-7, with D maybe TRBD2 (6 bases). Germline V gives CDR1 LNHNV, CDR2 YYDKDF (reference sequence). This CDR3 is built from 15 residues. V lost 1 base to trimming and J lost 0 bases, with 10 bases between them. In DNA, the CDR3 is TGTGCCACCAGCAGAGTTCGGGAGAGCTCCTACGAGCAGTACTTC. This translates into CATSRVRESSYEQYF.

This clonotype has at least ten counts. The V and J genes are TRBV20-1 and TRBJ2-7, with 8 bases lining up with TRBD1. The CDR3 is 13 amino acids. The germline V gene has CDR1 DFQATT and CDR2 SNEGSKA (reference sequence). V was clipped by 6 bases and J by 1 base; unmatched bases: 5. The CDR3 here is CSAPGQESYEQYF. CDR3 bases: TGCAGTGCCCCGGGACAGGAGTCCTACGAGCAGTACTTC.

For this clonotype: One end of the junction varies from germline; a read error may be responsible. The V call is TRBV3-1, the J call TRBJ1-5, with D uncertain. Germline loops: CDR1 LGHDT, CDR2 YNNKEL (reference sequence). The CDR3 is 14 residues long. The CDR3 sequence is CASSQDLNNQPQNF. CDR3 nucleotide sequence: TGTGCCAGCAGCCAAGACTTAAACAATCAGCCCCAGAATTTT.

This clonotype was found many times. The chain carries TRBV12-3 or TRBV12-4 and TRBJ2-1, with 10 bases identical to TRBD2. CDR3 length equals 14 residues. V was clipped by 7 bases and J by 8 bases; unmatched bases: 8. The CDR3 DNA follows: TGTGCCAGCACCCCTCGGACTAGCGGATATGAGCAGTTCTTC. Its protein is CASTPRTSGYEQFF.